This TCR beta chain was found in a study of PD-1 blockade in classical Hodgkin lymphoma. This clone was recorded a few times. CDR1 and CDR2 from the germline V gene are ENHRY and SYGVKD. This CDR3 is 16 amino acids long. The V gene lost 3 bases and the J gene lost 0 bases, with 13 bases spanning the gap. The repertoire was sequenced with immunoSEQ multiplex PCR; TCRdb's copy has only in-frame clones and lacks some. The repertoire holds around 70,000 clones, with 71% as singletons. After autologous stem cell transplantation all patients relapsed, and prior brentuximab vedotin exposure differed between cohorts.

The sequence derives from a human donor with classical Hodgkin lymphoma. The rearrangement links TRBV10-3 to TRBJ2-3, with D perhaps TRBD2 (5 bases). The sample consisted of peripheral blood mononuclear cells (PBMCs), taken before the second cycle of nivolumab. CDR3 sequence (DNA): TGTGCCATCAGTGAATTCGAGGGATCTAGCACAGATACGCAGTATTTT. Translated, it gives CAISEFEGSSTDTQYF.